These T cell receptor beta chains were read from a single sample in a study of T cells in Graves' hyperthyroidism and ophthalmopathy. TCRdb called the multiplex PCR reads again in MiXCR, with one record for every CDR3 protein. Counted here are about 350,000 distinct CDR3 sequences, around 13% occurring once; the ten biggest clones make up 20% to 25%. Sample: blood. These receptors originate from a woman aged 30 to 39 with Graves' hyperthyroidism. Both conserved end residues are part of each CDR3. The order of the fields is CDR3 length, clone size, J gene, V gene, D gene, CDR3 DNA, CDR3 protein. The D gene is left open where the match is weak. Some rows mark clone size as missing; the rest say once, few, many or name a class of expanded clone.

>18|.|TRBJ2-1|TRBV11-2|TRBD2
TGTGCCAGCAGCTTAGGTGTCGGGGCGGGAGGGAAGCTCAATGAGCAGTTCTTC
CASSLGVGAGGKLNEQFF
>14|many|TRBJ2-7|TRBV28|TRBD2
TGTGCCAGCAGTCAGCGGGAGCGACCCTACGAGCAGTACTTC
CASSQRERPYEQYF
>16|many|TRBJ2-7|TRBV28|.
TGTGCCAGCAGTGGACCCGGGACATCATCAACCTACGAGCAGTACTTC
CASSGPGTSSTYEQYF
>13|many|TRBJ2-2|TRBV10-3|.
TGTGCCATCAGACATGACGACACCGGGGAGCTGTTTTTT
CAIRHDDTGELFF
>18|.|TRBJ2-3|TRBV28|TRBD2
TGTGCCAGCAGAAGACTAGCGGGAGGGCCAAGTCAAGGAGCTACGCAGTATTTT
CASRRLAGGPSQGATQYF
>16|.|TRBJ2-7|TRBV3-1|TRBD2
TGTGCCAGCAGCCAATCTAGCGGCTATGATCCCTACGAGCAGTACTTC
CASSQSSGYDPYEQYF
>12|.|TRBJ2-3|TRBV6-1|.
TGTGCCAGCAGTGACCCTGTGGATACGCAGTATTTT
CASSDPVDTQYF
>15|.|TRBJ2-5|TRBV7-9|.
TGTGCCAGCAGCCCCCTGACGGGGAACCAAGAGACCCAGTACTTC
CASSPLTGNQETQYF
>14|.|TRBJ2-1|TRBV20-1|TRBD2
TGCAGTGCTTCTTCAGCGGGAACCTACAATGAGCAGTTCTTC
CSASSAGTYNEQFF
>13|many|TRBJ2-7|TRBV28|TRBD2
TGTGCCAGCAGGCCAGCGGGGCTCTACGAGCAGTACTTC
CASRPAGLYEQYF
>13|many|TRBJ2-7|TRBV28|.
TGTGCCAGCAGTTTCCCACCGACCTACGAGCAGTACTTC
CASSFPPTYEQYF
>11|few|TRBJ2-5|TRBV30|.
TGTGCCTGGATGAGGGAAGAGACCCAGTACTTC
CAWMREETQYF
>16|.|TRBJ2-1|TRBV19|TRBD2
TGTGCCAGTAGTATAGCCTCGACAGCGGGAGTGGTTGAGCAGTTCTTC
CASSIASTAGVVEQFF
>14|.|TRBJ1-3|TRBV20-1|.
TGCAGTGCTAACGGGGACCTTTCTGGAAACACCATATATTTT
CSANGDLSGNTIYF
>12|many|TRBJ2-5|TRBV12-3/TRBV12-4|TRBD1
TGTGCCAGCAGGGGACAGCAAGAGACCCAGTACTTC
CASRGQQETQYF
>15|many|TRBJ2-7|TRBV19|TRBD1
TGTGCCAGTAGCGGACAGGACACACACTCCTACGAGCAGTACTTC
CASSGQDTHSYEQYF
>11|many|TRBJ2-1|TRBV7-2|.
TGTGCCAGCAGCTTATTAAATGAGCAGTTCTTC
CASSLLNEQFF
>11|.|TRBJ1-1|TRBV29-1|.
TGCAGCATTTATGAGGGAGTTGAAGCTTTCTTT
CSIYEGVEAFF
>16|.|TRBJ2-1|TRBV12-3/TRBV12-4|TRBD2
TGTGCCAGCAGCGCGGGGGGGCGGGGGGGAGCCGATGAGCAGTTCTTC
CASSAGGRGGADEQFF
>16|.|TRBJ2-1|TRBV5-1|TRBD2
TGCGCCAGCACGGCGGATCTAGCGGCCTCCTACAATGAGCAGTTCTTC
CASTADLAASYNEQFF
>14|.|TRBJ1-5|TRBV19|.
TGTGCCAGTAGTATAAGGGATAGCAATCAGCCCCAGCATTTT
CASSIRDSNQPQHF
>12|many|TRBJ1-1|TRBV12-5|.
TGTGCTAGTCAGGGTCAGACCCTTGAAGCTTTCTTT
CASQGQTLEAFF
>16|.|TRBJ1-1|TRBV18|TRBD1
TGTGCCAGCTCGCAGATCCCGACACAGGGGGCCACTGAAGCTTTCTTT
CASSQIPTQGATEAFF
>17|few|TRBJ2-2|TRBV29-1|TRBD2
TGCAGCGTGGGGGGACTAGCGGGAGGGCCCAACACCGGGGAGCTGTTTTTT
CSVGGLAGGPNTGELFF
>11|many|TRBJ2-7|TRBV6-2/TRBV6-3|.
TGTGCCAGCAGTTACATGGACGAGCAGTACTTC
CASSYMDEQYF
>15|many|TRBJ2-7|TRBV7-2|.
TGTGCCAGCAGCTTAGATGTGTCCATGACCGACGAGCAGTACTTC
CASSLDVSMTDEQYF
>13|many|TRBJ1-6|TRBV12-3/TRBV12-4|.
TGTGCCAGCATGGTCAGGGCAAATTCACCCCTCCACTTT
CASMVRANSPLHF
>17|.|TRBJ2-2|TRBV10-1|TRBD2
TGCGCCAGCAATGAGTCAGGACTAGCGGCGAACACCGGGGAGCTGTTTTTT
CASNESGLAANTGELFF
>16|.|TRBJ2-2|TRBV6-2/TRBV6-3|TRBD2
TGTGCCAGCAGGCGACTAGCGGGACTGGGCACCGGGGAGCTGTTTTTT
CASRRLAGLGTGELFF
>15|many|TRBJ2-5|TRBV6-2/TRBV6-3|.
TGTGCCAGCAGTTACCGTGGCCAACCTCAGGAGACCCAGTACTTC
CASSYRGQPQETQYF
>16|many|TRBJ2-7|TRBV5-1|.
TGCGCCAGCAGCTTTAGAATCGCGGCTAGCGACGACGAGCAGTACTTC
CASSFRIAASDDEQYF
>14|.|TRBJ1-3|TRBV20-1|.
TGCAGTGCTAGCAGGACTACCTCTGGAAACACCATATATTTT
CSASRTTSGNTIYF
>11|many|TRBJ2-1|TRBV30|.
TGTGCCTGGAGTTATGCCGACGGACAGTTCTTC
CAWSYADGQFF
>19|.|TRBJ2-1|TRBV20-1|.
TGCAGTGCTAGAGGCCCCCGGCGCGGGACCCCGAGGGCCAGAGATGAGCAGTTCTTC
CSARGPRRGTPRARDEQFF
>14|many|TRBJ2-3|TRBV29-1|TRBD2
TGCAGCGCTTCGGGGGGAAGCACAGAGAATACGCAGTATTTT
CSASGGSTENTQYF
>18|many|TRBJ2-2|TRBV7-9|.
TGTGCCAGCAGCTTAGTTGTGGGGCTAGCAGTTAACACCGGGGAGCTGTTTTTT
CASSLVVGLAVNTGELFF
>16|many|TRBJ2-4|TRBV7-8|.
TGTGCCAGCAGCTACCCGGTCTCAGGACAGAAAAACATTCAGTACTTC
CASSYPVSGQKNIQYF
>14|many|TRBJ2-5|TRBV9|.
TGTGCCAGCAGCGCCCTCCAGGACCAAGAGACCCAGTACTTC
CASSALQDQETQYF
>18|once|TRBJ1-3|TRBV30|.
TGTGCCTGGAAAGGCCTTTGGGCAGGAAGGGACTCTGGAAACACCATATATTTT
CAWKGLWAGRDSGNTIYF
>17|few|TRBJ2-1|TRBV19|.
TGTGCCAGTAGTATAGAGCCCGGGACCCGGGGCGACAATGAGCAGTTCTTC
CASSIEPGTRGDNEQFF
>13|.|TRBJ2-7|TRBV4-1|.
TGCGCCAGCAGCCAAGTCCTTAGCTACGAGCAGTACTTC
CASSQVLSYEQYF
>16|once|TRBJ2-7|TRBV11-2|TRBD1
TGTGCCAGCTCACCACCGGAGACAGGGGGCGTCTACGAGCAGTACTTC
CASSPPETGGVYEQYF
>16|.|TRBJ2-7|TRBV10-3|TRBD2
TGTGCCGCATCCGGGACTAGCGGGTTATATTCCTACGAGCAGTACTTC
CAASGTSGLYSYEQYF
>13|many|TRBJ1-2|TRBV20-1|.
TGCAGTGCTTCTTCCCTCCAGACTGAGGGCTACACCTTC
CSASSLQTEGYTF
>14|.|TRBJ2-5|TRBV20-1|TRBD2
TGCAGTGCTAGAGTAGCGGGAGGGCCCGAGACCCAGTACTTC
CSARVAGGPETQYF
>21|.|TRBJ2-7|TRBV25-1|TRBD2
TGTGCCAGCAGTGACCGACAGCCAGGGGAATCTAGCGGGAGGGCCCGTTACGAGCAGTACTTC
CASSDRQPGESSGRARYEQYF
>16|few|TRBJ1-2|TRBV4-2|.
TGTACCAGCAGCCAAGATCCCAGACCCAACCACTATGGCTACACCTTC
CTSSQDPRPNHYGYTF
>14|many|TRBJ2-3|TRBV11-2|TRBD2
TGTGCCAGCAGCTTCGGACTAGAGACAGATACGCAGTATTTT
CASSFGLETDTQYF
>16|many|TRBJ2-1|TRBV10-1|TRBD2
TGCGCCAGCAGTGAAGGACTAGCGGGACCCTACAATGAGCAGTTCTTC
CASSEGLAGPYNEQFF
>15|many|TRBJ2-7|TRBV28|.
TGTGCCAGCAGTTTGTTTGCCGGGAGCTCCTACGAGCAGTACTTC
CASSLFAGSSYEQYF
>13|.|TRBJ2-7|TRBV29-1|.
TGCAGCGTTGAAGAGGGGGAATCCTACGAGCAGTACTTC
CSVEEGESYEQYF
>15|.|TRBJ1-5|TRBV4-2|.
TGTGCCAGCAGCCAAGAATCGCAGGGGAGGCAGCCCCAGCATTTT
CASSQESQGRQPQHF
>14|many|TRBJ2-5|TRBV6-1|.
TGTGCCAGCAGTAACTTGGGGGACCGGGAGACCCAGTACTTC
CASSNLGDRETQYF
>12|few|TRBJ2-7|TRBV4-1|.
TGCGCCAGCAGCCCCCTAGGGGGCGAGCAGTACTTC
CASSPLGGEQYF
>16|few|TRBJ2-3|TRBV7-2|TRBD2
TGTGCCAGCAGCCCGCCCGGGGGGGGGTTCACAGATACGCAGTATTTT
CASSPPGGGFTDTQYF
>19|few|TRBJ2-7|TRBV4-1|TRBD2
TGCGCCAGCAGCCAAGATAGGGCACTAGCGGGAGTTGGGTCCTACGAGCAGTACTTC
CASSQDRALAGVGSYEQYF
>14|few|TRBJ2-7|TRBV2|.
TGTGCCAGCAGCCGCGTTACGTCACTCTACGAGCAGTACTTC
CASSRVTSLYEQYF
>15|few|TRBJ1-2|TRBV18|.
TGTGCCAGCTCACCCCGAGAAAAAACCCCTTATGGCTACACCTTC
CASSPREKTPYGYTF
>11|many|TRBJ2-1|TRBV12-3/TRBV12-4|.
TGTGCCAGCAGTAGCGGTGGTGAGCAGTTCTTC
CASSSGGEQFF